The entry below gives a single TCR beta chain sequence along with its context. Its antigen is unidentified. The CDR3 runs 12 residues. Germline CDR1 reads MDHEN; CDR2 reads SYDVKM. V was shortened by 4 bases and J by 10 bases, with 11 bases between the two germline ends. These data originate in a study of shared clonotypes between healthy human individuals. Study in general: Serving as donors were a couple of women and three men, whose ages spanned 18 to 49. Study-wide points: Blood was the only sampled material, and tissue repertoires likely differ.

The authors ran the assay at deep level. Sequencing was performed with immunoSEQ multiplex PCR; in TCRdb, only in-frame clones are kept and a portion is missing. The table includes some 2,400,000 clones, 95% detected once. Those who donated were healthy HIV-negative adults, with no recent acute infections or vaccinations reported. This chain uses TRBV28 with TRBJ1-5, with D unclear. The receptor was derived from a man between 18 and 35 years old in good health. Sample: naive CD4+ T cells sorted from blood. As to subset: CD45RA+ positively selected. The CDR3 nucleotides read TGTGCCAGCAGTTCCCGGCGGCTTCCCCAGCATTTT. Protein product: CASSSRRLPQHF.